A single sample gave rise to the 25 T cell receptor beta chains below, sequenced in a study of T cells in localized non-small cell lung cancer. Profiled with immunoSEQ multiplex PCR; TCRdb holds only in-frame clones, not every one. The table includes 1,800 or so clones, roughly a fifth detected once. This specimen consisted of normal lung tissue next to the tumor, obtained before any cancer treatment. The receptors originated from a man aged 35-69 years with stage II lung adenocarcinoma.

This clone has just a few counts. The chain joins TRBV12-5 to TRBJ1-1; D not resolved. The germline V gene has CDR1 LGHNT and CDR2 FRNRAP. The CDR3 runs to 13 residues. The CDR3 DNA is TGTGCCAGCACCAACTCCTTGCGGAATGAAGCTTTCTTT. It yields the protein CASTNSLRNEAFF.

This clone was counted a few times. V is TRBV6-8 and J is TRBJ2-3; no clear D. V lost 0 bases, J lost 0 bases, and 16 bases lay in between. CDR3 length: 18 residues. Per germline, CDR1 MNHGY and CDR2 SAAAGT. CDR3 residues: CASSYSFTPVRSTDTQYF. The CDR3 coding sequence is TGTGCCAGCAGTTACTCTTTTACGCCAGTAAGGAGCACAGATACGCAGTATTTT.

This clone was detected only a few times. This rearrangement joins TRBV28 to TRBJ1-2, with D unresolved. The CDR3 runs 13 residues. Trimming shortened V by 8 bases and J by 8 bases, and 18 bases separated the two germline ends. The germline V gene has CDR1 MDHEN and CDR2 SYDVKM. The CDR3 DNA reads as TGTGCCAGCCTCCGACGGGAGTCCTTAGGCTACACCTTC. Protein sequence: CASLRRESLGYTF.

This clone was recorded a few times. The V gene is TRBV7-8, the J gene TRBJ1-3, with D uncertain. This CDR3 has 16 amino acids. Looked up from germline, CDR1 is SGHVS and CDR2 is FQNEAQ. V lost 1 base and J lost 2, with 12 bases in between. The CDR3 DNA sequence: TGTGCCAGCAGCTTAGATGGACGGACCACTGGAAACACCATATATTTT. Its protein product is CASSLDGRTTGNTIYF.

This clone was seen only a few times. V is TRBV6-1 and J is TRBJ2-5; D perhaps matches TRBD2 (5 bases). V lost 1 base to trimming and J lost 5 bases, with 11 bases between them. From germline, CDR1 is MNHNS and CDR2 SASEGT. The CDR3 covers 14 residues. The DNA of the CDR3 is TGTGCCAGCAGTGAAGGGGAGCGGCAGGAGACCCAGTACTTC. This sequence encodes CASSEGERQETQYF.

The CDR3 here is CAWSVSRTSNYGYTF. The CDR3 bases are TGTGCCTGGAGTGTGAGTAGGACATCCAACTATGGCTACACCTTC. The chain is built from TRBV30 and TRBJ1-2, with D perhaps TRBD1 (5 bases). Germline V gene sequence: CDR1 GTSNPN, CDR2 SVGIG (reference sequence). Deletions cut 0 bases from V and 2 bases from J, with 13 bases between. The CDR3 totals 15 residues.

This clone is classed as medium-sized. V is TRBV6-8 and J is TRBJ1-1; D may be TRBD1 (5 bases). CDR3 length: 16 residues. Trimming pared 6 bases from V and 1 base from J, leaving 18 bases between. CDR1 MNHGY and CDR2 SAAAGT come from the germline V gene. The CDR3 sequence: CASSRDPPDRNTEAFF. The CDR3, as DNA: TGTGCCAGCAGCCGTGATCCCCCCGACAGGAACACTGAAGCTTTCTTT.

This chain uses TRBV18 with TRBJ1-5; D is undetermined. V was pared by 3 bases and J by 2 bases, with 8 bases between. CDR1 KGHSH and CDR2 LQKENI come from the germline V gene. CDR3 length: 14 residues. CDR3 in DNA: TGTGCCAGCTCACCCTACCGTGGCAATCAGCCCCAGCATTTT. This encodes CASSPYRGNQPQHF. The entire variable domain, with the rest obtained from reference TRBV18 and TRBJ1-5, is as follows: NAGVMQNPRHLVRRRGQEARLRCSPMKGHSHVYWYRQLPEEGLKFMVYLQKENIIDESGMPKERFSAEFPKEGPSILRIQQVVRGDSAAYFCASSPYRGNQPQHFGDGTRLSIL.

The chain uses TRBV5-1 and TRBJ1-6; D gene uncertain. Per germline, CDR1 SGHRS and CDR2 YFSETQ. V dropped 1 base and J dropped 10 bases, with 12 bases sitting between them. The CDR3 totals 14 residues. CDR3 nucleotide sequence: TGCGCCAGCAGCTTGACGGATAAACGATCACCCCTCCACTTT. This translates into CASSLTDKRSPLHF.

In the case of this clone: Sequencing ends 1 residue short of the CDR3 end; the germline J gene provides the rest. This rearrangement joins TRBV10-3 to TRBJ2-1; the match to TRBD1 covers 7 bases. The length of the CDR3 is 15 residues. V lost 2 bases and J lost 4; bases outside the gene matches: 5. Germline-derived CDR1 and CDR2 are ENHRY and SYGVKD. The part of the CDR3 DNA that was read is TGTGCCATCAGTGAGGAGGGGGCCAGATACAATGAGCAGTTC. As protein: CAISEEGARYNEQF. The entire CDR3 protein reads CAISEEGARYNEQFF.

The V call is TRBV19, the J call TRBJ2-2; D perhaps matches TRBD1 (5 bases). V gave up 6 bases and J gave up 3 bases, with 14 bases separating them. This CDR3 is built from 15 residues. Germline V CDR1 and CDR2: LNHDA, SQIVND (reference sequence). The CDR3 DNA sequence: TGTGCCAGTAGATATGGGGCGTGGGACACCGGGGAGCTGTTTTTT. Translating it yields CASRYGAWDTGELFF.

This chain connects TRBV11-3 to TRBJ2-7, with TRBD2 identical over 12 bases. The CDR3 sequence is 15 residues long. The germline gives CDR1 SGHNT, CDR2 YENEEA. V was clipped by 5 bases and J by 0 bases; unmatched bases: 2. CDR3 amino acids: CASSPSGGASYEQYF. CDR3 nucleotide sequence: TGTGCCAGCAGCCCTAGCGGGGGGGCCTCCTACGAGCAGTACTTC. The full variable domain, with the rest looked up from reference TRBV11-3 and TRBJ2-7, is EAGVVQSPRYKIIEKKQPVAFWCNPISGHNTLYWYLQNLGQGPELLIRYENEEAVDDSQLPKDRFSAERLKGVDSTLKIQPAELGDSAVYLCASSPSGGASYEQYFGPGTRLTVT.

This sequence joins TRBV19 and TRBJ1-5, with D possibly TRBD1 on 5 matching bases. Germline V CDR1 and CDR2: LNHDA, SQIVND (reference sequence). The CDR3 contains 14 residues. The germline V and J ends were trimmed by 10 bases and 4 bases, with 17 bases remaining between them. The CDR3 region is CATDDRAMNQPQHF. CDR3 bases: TGTGCCACCGATGACAGAGCTATGAATCAGCCCCAGCATTTT.

The V gene is TRBV5-1, the J gene TRBJ1-1, with TRBD1 matching 7 bases. The germline CDR1 and CDR2 sequences are SGHRS and YFSETQ. The junction had 11 bases not matched to a gene; V was cut back by 2 bases and J by 1 base. CDR3 size: 17 residues. The CDR3 DNA sequence: TGCGCCAGCAGCTTCAAACAGGGGAGTCATCCGAACACTGAAGCTTTCTTT. Amino acids: CASSFKQGSHPNTEAFF.

The chain employs TRBV6-8 and TRBJ1-1, with 8 bases matching TRBD1. Unmatched junction bases numbered 8, after V lost 2 bases and J lost 9 bases. Germline CDR1 reads MNHGY; CDR2 reads SAAAGT. This CDR3 comprises 14 residues. The CDR3 nucleotides read TGTGCCAGCAGTTACGGGCAGGGGGCTGGAAAAGCTTTCTTT. This sequence encodes CASSYGQGAGKAFF.

A few counts support this clone. The chain links TRBV11-3 to TRBJ1-1, with D unresolved. V lost 8 bases and J 0 bases, leaving 16 bases between the germline ends. The CDR3 loop spans 15 amino acids. In germline, CDR1 is SGHNT, CDR2 YENEEA. For the CDR3, the DNA is TGTGCCAGCCAAAAGGGCCGAGGAATGAACACTGAAGCTTTCTTT. It translates to CASQKGRGMNTEAFF.

The chain is built from TRBV6-8 and TRBJ1-6; tentative D call: TRBD1 (5 bases). The CDR3 extends over 15 amino acids. In germline, CDR1 is MNHGY, CDR2 SAAAGT. The V gene lost 6 bases and the J gene lost 13 bases, with 22 bases spanning the gap. The CDR3 sequence is CASRPPGTILAPLHF. The CDR3 nucleotides are TGTGCCAGCAGACCTCCCGGGACTATTCTGGCGCCCCTCCACTTT.

There are a few counts of this clone. J is TRBJ1-1 and V is TRBV6-8, with TRBD1 identical over 11 bases. The CDR3 contains 15 residues. V trimming: 4 bases; J trimming: 3 bases; junction bases outside the gene matches: 4. The V gene's germline CDR1 is MNHGY and CDR2 SAAAGT. The CDR3 sequence is CASSLGQGAYTEAFF. Written as DNA, the CDR3 is TGTGCCAGCAGTTTAGGACAGGGGGCGTACACTGAAGCTTTCTTT.

This clone was picked up a small number of times. This chain joins TRBV10-2 and TRBJ1-1, with a possible D match to TRBD1 (5 bases). Germline CDR1 and CDR2: WSHSY and SAAADI. CDR3 length: 14 residues. V lost 4 bases to trimming and J lost 4 bases, with 13 bases between them. In DNA form, the CDR3 reads TGCGCCAGCAGTGCTAACAGGCGGGGCACTGAAGCTTTCTTT. Translation gives CASSANRRGTEAFF.

This clone qualifies as hyperexpanded (1% or more). The V call is TRBV6-8, the J call TRBJ2-7, with D hard to call. The CDR3 is 13 amino acids. The V and J ends lost 2 bases and 1 base respectively, with 6 bases between them. Germline V lookup: CDR1 MNHGY, CDR2 SAAAGT. The CDR3 protein is CASSYVGSYEQYF. Written as DNA, the CDR3 is TGTGCCAGCAGTTACGTGGGTTCCTACGAGCAGTACTTC.

This clone qualifies as medium-sized. The CDR3 loop reads CASSLLPGMNTEAFF. The CDR3 DNA reads TGTGCCAGCAGCTTACTACCGGGGATGAACACTGAAGCTTTCTTT. The genes are TRBV11-3 and TRBJ1-1, with D unresolved. The CDR3 is made up of 15 amino acids. The germline V gene encodes CDR1 SGHNT and CDR2 YENEEA. Trimming pared 2 bases from V and 0 bases from J, leaving 10 bases between.

By share of the sample, this clone is medium-sized (0.01 to 0.1%). The chain combines TRBV6-8 with TRBJ2-5; the match to TRBD1 covers 11 bases. Per germline, CDR1 MNHGY and CDR2 SAAAGT. V dropped 6 bases and J dropped 4; count of bases not matched to a gene: 7. CDR3 length equals 15 residues. In DNA, the CDR3 is TGTGCCAGCAGCCCGGGACAGGGGGGAGGAGAGACCCAGTACTTC. This gives the protein CASSPGQGGGETQYF.

This clone was counted between two and nine times. V gene TRBV6-8 combines with J gene TRBJ2-5; a possible D gene is TRBD1 (5 bases). Trimming took off 6 bases at V and 5 bases at J, with 22 bases between the two ends. The length of the CDR3 is 16 residues. In germline, CDR1 is MNHGY, CDR2 SAAAGT. The CDR3 nucleotides are TGTGCCAGCAGGGGTTCAGGGTCTTGGCGTCGGGAGACCCAGTACTTC. Its protein product is CASRGSGSWRRETQYF.

The V call is TRBV30, the J call TRBJ1-1; 10 bases are shared with TRBD1. The CDR3 is 13 amino acids. Per germline, CDR1 GTSNPN and CDR2 SVGIG (reference sequence). With 4 bases clipped from V and 11 bases from J, the junction kept 10 bases outside the gene matches. CDR3 DNA: TGTGCCTGGACGACAGGGGGCTATCTTGCTGCTTTCTTT. Residues: CAWTTGGYLAAFF.

V gene TRBV11-3 combines with J gene TRBJ1-2; D is unresolved. Trimming left V 4 bases short and J 3 bases short, with 12 bases between. The CDR3 totals 14 residues. Per the germline V gene, CDR1 is SGHNT and CDR2 is YENEEA. This CDR3 reads CASSSGPFDYGYTF. The CDR3 nucleotides are TGTGCCAGCAGCTCCGGGCCTTTTGACTATGGCTACACCTTC.